This entry lists 21 T cell receptor beta chains sequenced from one sample in a study of cytomegalovirus exposure and HLA in healthy donors. Amplification used 60 Vbeta primers and 13 Jbeta primers. Sequencing used immunoSEQ multiplex PCR; TCRdb keeps in-frame clones, though not all of them. Found here are 130,000 or so clones, about three quarters of them singletons; the top ten hold approximately 1.6%. Sample: PBMCs. The source of these receptors is a woman under 30 in good health and CMV-seronegative.

DNA of the CDR3: TGTGCCAGTACCCTACGGGGGGCTTTGAACACTGAAGCTTTCTTT. Translating it yields CASTLRGALNTEAFF. The J gene is TRBJ1-1, the V gene TRBV5-6, with a possible D match to TRBD1 (6 bases). Looked up from germline, CDR1 is SGHDT and CDR2 is YYEEEE. The V gene lost 8 bases and the J gene lost 0 bases, with 17 bases spanning the gap. The length of the CDR3 is 15 residues.

The chain couples TRBV30 to TRBJ2-2; 9 bases match TRBD1. Germline V gives CDR1 GTSNPN, CDR2 SVGIG (reference sequence). CDR3 length equals 18 residues. The V gene end was trimmed by 3 bases and the J gene end by 6 bases; junction bases not matched to a gene: 17. The CDR3 loop reads CAWRELRTGVPGAGELFF. The CDR3 region has the DNA TGTGCCTGGAGGGAACTGAGGACAGGGGTTCCCGGCGCCGGGGAGCTGTTTTTT.

This chain joins TRBV5-1 and TRBJ2-1; D gene ambiguous. The CDR3 has 14 amino acids. In germline, CDR1 is SGHRS, CDR2 YFSETQ. V dropped 0 bases and J dropped 0 bases, with 4 bases sitting between them. CDR3 bases: TGCGCCAGCAGCTTGGACTACTCCTACAATGAGCAGTTCTTC. Translation: CASSLDYSYNEQFF.

The chain couples TRBV7-7 to TRBJ2-1; 14 bases are a match to TRBD2. The CDR3 totals 14 residues. J lost 15 bases, V lost 0 bases, and 4 bases had no gene match. Germline V CDR1 and CDR2: SSHAT, FNYEAQ (reference sequence). CDR3 region: CASSLAGTSGRRFF. For the CDR3, the DNA is TGTGCCAGCAGCTTAGCCGGGACTAGCGGGAGAAGGTTCTTC.

V is TRBV27 and J is TRBJ1-2, with TRBD1 identical over 11 bases. With V trimmed by 5 bases and J by 8 bases, 7 bases remained unmatched. There are 14 residues in the CDR3. From germline, CDR1 is MNHEY and CDR2 SMNVEV (reference sequence). The CDR3 nucleotides are TGTGCCAGCAGTCATGGACAGGGGGCGGACGGCTACACCTTC. This gives the protein CASSHGQGADGYTF.

This sequence joins TRBV11-2 and TRBJ1-5; D is ambiguous. The CDR3 is made up of 15 amino acids. The V end lost 0 bases, the J end lost 3 bases, and 9 bases lay between the germline ends. Germline loops: CDR1 SGHAT, CDR2 FQNNGV. In nucleotides, the CDR3 is TGTGCCAGCAGCTTAGACTCGGGGTTCAATCAGCCCCAGCATTTT. Its translation is CASSLDSGFNQPQHF.

The sample holds a few counts of this clone. The V gene is TRBV7-2, the J gene TRBJ2-1, with 13 bases that match TRBD2. CDR1 is SGHTA, CDR2 FQGNSA, per germline. The ends lost 5 bases at V and 4 bases at J; junction bases unmatched: 2. CDR3 size: 15 residues. The CDR3 loop is CASSPGLAGYNEQFF. The CDR3 DNA reads TGTGCCAGCAGCCCGGGACTAGCGGGATACAATGAGCAGTTCTTC.

The chain links TRBV14 to TRBJ1-2; TRBD1 might be the D (5 bases). V was cut by 1 base and J by 2 bases, with 14 bases left in between. Germline V lookup: CDR1 SGHDN, CDR2 FVKESK. The CDR3 length is 16 residues. The CDR3 nucleotides read TGTGCCAGCAGCCAAGGTGGTACAGGACCAAACTATGGCTACACCTTC. Translation: CASSQGGTGPNYGYTF.

The J gene is TRBJ2-3, the V gene TRBV4-1, with 7 bases identical to TRBD2. CDR3 size: 16 residues. Per the germline V gene, CDR1 is MGHRA and CDR2 is YSYEKL. The V and J ends lost 0 bases and 4 bases, in that order; junction bases with no gene match: 7. CDR3 amino acids: CASSQDPPGGADTQYF. CDR3 bases: TGCGCCAGCAGCCAAGATCCTCCGGGAGGCGCAGATACGCAGTATTTT.

CDR3 bases: TGTGCCAGCAGCTTAAACCGGGGTGGGGACACTGAAGCTTTCTTT. Protein sequence: CASSLNRGGDTEAFF. The chain combines TRBV7-2 with TRBJ1-1; D is ambiguous. Trimming left V 2 bases short and J 3 bases short, with 13 bases between. The CDR3 sequence is 15 residues long. Per the germline V gene, CDR1 is SGHTA and CDR2 is FQGNSA.

The chain couples TRBV15 to TRBJ1-2; 7 bases line up with TRBD1. This CDR3 has 16 amino acids. Germline CDR1 is LNHNV and CDR2 is YYDKDF (reference sequence). With V trimmed by 0 bases and J by 1 base, 5 bases remained unmatched. As DNA, the CDR3 is TGTGCCACCAGCAGAGATCTGGGACAGCTTAACTATGGCTACACCTTC. It yields the protein CATSRDLGQLNYGYTF.

This clone was counted a single time. The chain uses TRBV5-1 and TRBJ2-5; a possible D gene is TRBD2 (7 bases). Trimming cost V 2 bases and J 5 bases, with 16 bases left between them. The CDR3 extends over 15 amino acids. Germline V gives CDR1 SGHRS, CDR2 YFSETQ. The CDR3 reads CASSFGGGGEETQYF. The CDR3 region has the DNA TGCGCCAGCAGCTTCGGCGGCGGGGGCGAGGAGACCCAGTACTTC. Looking up the rest from reference TRBV5-1 and TRBJ2-5 gives the full variable domain: KAGVTQTPRYLIKTRGQQVTLSCSPISGHRSVSWYQQTPGQGLQFLFEYFSETQRNKGNFPGRFSGRQFSNSRSEMNVSTLELGDSALYLCASSFGGGGEETQYFGPGTRLLVL.

The rearrangement links TRBV2 to TRBJ2-1; TRBD1 matches at 10 bases. The length of the CDR3 is 17 residues. J lost 7 bases, V lost 2 bases, and 11 bases had no gene match. Germline CDR1 and CDR2: SNHLY and FYNNEI. CDR3 sequence reads: CASSEPFGTGVTNEQFF. For the CDR3, the DNA is TGTGCCAGCAGTGAACCGTTCGGGACAGGGGTCACGAATGAGCAGTTCTTC.

The CDR3 region is CASSSSRASDTQYF. CDR3 nucleotide sequence: TGCGCCAGCAGCTCTTCTCGCGCGTCCGATACGCAGTATTTT. The chain combines TRBV5-1 with TRBJ2-3; D is ambiguous. CDR1 SGHRS and CDR2 YFSETQ come from the germline V gene. The CDR3 is 14 amino acids. With 3 bases removed from V and 6 bases from J, the gap between germline ends came to 14 bases.

The V gene is TRBV15, the J gene TRBJ2-7, with 9 positions matching TRBD1. Looked up from germline, CDR1 is LNHNV and CDR2 is YYDKDF (reference sequence). Unmatched junction bases numbered 14, after V lost 2 bases and J lost 9 bases. This CDR3 spans 16 amino acids. The CDR3 DNA sequence: TGTGCCACCAGCAGAAATCGGGGACAGGGCCCCTCGGGGCAGTACTTC. Protein sequence: CATSRNRGQGPSGQYF.

The gene calls are TRBV30 and TRBJ1-3, with D possibly being TRBD1 (6 bases). V shed 5 bases and J shed 0 bases, with 11 bases lying between them. This CDR3 contains 14 residues. The germline gives CDR1 GTSNPN, CDR2 SVGIG (reference sequence). CDR3 in amino acids: CAWGGAISGNTIYF. The CDR3 DNA reads as TGTGCCTGGGGGGGCGCCATCTCTGGAAACACCATATATTTT.

The chain uses TRBV10-3 and TRBJ2-1, with D possibly being TRBD2 (7 bases). The CDR3 loop spans 13 amino acids. From germline, CDR1 is ENHRY and CDR2 SYGVKD. V was pared by 7 bases and J by 6 bases, with 13 bases between. CDR3 protein: CAIMGGRSNEQFF. The CDR3 DNA follows: TGTGCCATCATGGGGGGGCGAAGCAATGAGCAGTTCTTC.

This sequence joins TRBV15 and TRBJ2-5; D perhaps matches TRBD1 (7 bases). Trimming removed 1 base at V and 4 bases at J, with 16 bases between. The CDR3 is 16 residues long. Germline V gene data show CDR1 as LNHNV and CDR2 as YYDKDF (reference sequence). The CDR3 DNA reads as TGTGCCACCAGCAGAGGCCAGGGGGGACGGAGAGAGACCCAGTACTTC. This codes for CATSRGQGGRRETQYF.

The chain is built from TRBV7-8 and TRBJ1-1; the match to TRBD1 covers 7 bases. This CDR3 region has 12 residues. Trimming at V came to 5 bases and at J to 11 bases, leaving 8 bases not matched to a gene. Germline assignment: CDR1 SGHVS and CDR2 FQNEAQ. CDR3 bases: TGTGCCAGCAGCGTGCGACAGGGTCAGGCTTTCTTT. Protein sequence: CASSVRQGQAFF.

V gene TRBV5-8 combines with J gene TRBJ1-3; D is uncertain. The V gene's germline CDR1 is SGHTS and CDR2 YDEGEE. This CDR3 region has 13 residues. V was clipped by 1 base and J by 7 bases, with 9 bases between them. This chain's CDR3 is CASSLPFVNTIYF. The CDR3 coding sequence is TGTGCCAGCAGCTTGCCTTTTGTCAACACCATATATTTT.

J is TRBJ2-1 and V is TRBV29-1; 8 bases match TRBD2. The CDR3 runs to 15 residues. J gave up 9 bases and V 6 bases, and 16 bases lay outside the gene matches. Germline V gives CDR1 SQVTM, CDR2 ANQGSEA. The CDR3 protein is CSVGGSDSGISEQFF. The CDR3 nucleotides are TGCAGCGTGGGGGGTTCGGATAGCGGGATCAGTGAGCAGTTCTTC.